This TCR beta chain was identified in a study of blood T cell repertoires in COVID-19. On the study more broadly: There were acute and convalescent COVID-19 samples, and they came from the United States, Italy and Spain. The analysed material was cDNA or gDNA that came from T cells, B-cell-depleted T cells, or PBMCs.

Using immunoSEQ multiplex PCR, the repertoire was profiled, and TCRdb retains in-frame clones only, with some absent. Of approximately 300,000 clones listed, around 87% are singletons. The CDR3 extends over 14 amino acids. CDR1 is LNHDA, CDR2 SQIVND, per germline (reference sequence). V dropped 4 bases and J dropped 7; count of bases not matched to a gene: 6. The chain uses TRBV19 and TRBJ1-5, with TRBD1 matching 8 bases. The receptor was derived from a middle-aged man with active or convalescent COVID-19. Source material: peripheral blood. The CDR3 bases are TGTGCCAGTAGTAAGACAGGGGCAGGGCAGCCCCAGCATTTT. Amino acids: CASSKTGAGQPQHF.